This record covers a single T cell receptor beta chain. What it binds is not known. The data are from a study of T cells in localized non-small cell lung cancer. General observations from the study: In adjacent lung appeared a median approximately 61 of the top 100 tumor clones. It was uninvolved adjacent lung that showed the highest T cell clonality, exceeding tumor. Without multi-region sequencing, intratumor heterogeneity could not be excluded.

TCRdb keeps only in-frame clones here, not all; method: immunoSEQ multiplex PCR. Among almost 3,000 clones listed, about 25% were seen once. CDR1 GTSNPN and CDR2 SVGIG come from the germline V gene (reference sequence). V dropped 5 bases and J dropped 7 bases, with 21 bases sitting between them. CDR3 length equals 14 residues. The origin of this receptor is a man aged 35-75 years with stage III lung adenocarcinoma. The gene calls are TRBV30 and TRBJ2-7; D is undetermined. The source was lung tumor tissue, collected before any cancer treatment. In DNA, the CDR3 is TGTGCCTGGGGCCCCTCATCCTTCAACGGGGAGCAGTACTTC. This codes for CAWGPSSFNGEQYF.